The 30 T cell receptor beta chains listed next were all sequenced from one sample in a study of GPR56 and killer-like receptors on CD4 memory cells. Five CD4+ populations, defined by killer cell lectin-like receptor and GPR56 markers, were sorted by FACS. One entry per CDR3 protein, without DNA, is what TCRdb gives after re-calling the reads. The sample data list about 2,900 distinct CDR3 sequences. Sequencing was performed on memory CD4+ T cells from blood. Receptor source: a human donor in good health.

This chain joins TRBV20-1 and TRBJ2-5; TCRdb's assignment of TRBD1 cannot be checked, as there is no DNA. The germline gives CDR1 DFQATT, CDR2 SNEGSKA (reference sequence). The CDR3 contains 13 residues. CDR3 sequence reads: CSAELSGRETQYF.

The CDR3 region is CSARYRSTTNEKLFF. The chain employs TRBV20-1 and TRBJ1-4; TCRdb designates TRBD1, a call that cannot be tested without DNA. Germline V gene data show CDR1 as DFQATT and CDR2 as SNEGSKA (reference sequence). CDR3 length equals 15 residues.

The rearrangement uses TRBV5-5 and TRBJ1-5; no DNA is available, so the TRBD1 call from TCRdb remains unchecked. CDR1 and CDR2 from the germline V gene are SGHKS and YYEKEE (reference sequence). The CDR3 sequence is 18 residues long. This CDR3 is CASSLAFQGAGKNQPQHF. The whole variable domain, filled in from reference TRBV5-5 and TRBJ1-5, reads DAGVTQSPTHLIKTRGQQVTLRCSPISGHKSVSWYQQVLGQGPQFIFQYYEKEERGRGNFPDRFSARQFPNYSSELNVNALLLGDSALYLCASSLAFQGAGKNQPQHFGDGTRLSIL.

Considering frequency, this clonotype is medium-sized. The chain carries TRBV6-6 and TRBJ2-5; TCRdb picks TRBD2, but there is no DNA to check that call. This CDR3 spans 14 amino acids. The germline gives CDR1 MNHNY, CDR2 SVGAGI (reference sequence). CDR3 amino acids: CASSSSGGDETQYF.

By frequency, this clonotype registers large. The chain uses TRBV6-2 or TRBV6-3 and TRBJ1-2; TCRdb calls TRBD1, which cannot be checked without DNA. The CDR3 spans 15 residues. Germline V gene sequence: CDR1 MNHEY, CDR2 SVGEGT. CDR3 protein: CASSPGTGGNYGYTF.

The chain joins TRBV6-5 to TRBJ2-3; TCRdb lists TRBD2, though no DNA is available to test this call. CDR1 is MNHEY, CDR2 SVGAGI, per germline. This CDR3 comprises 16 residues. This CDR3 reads CASSPTSGGFTDTQYF.

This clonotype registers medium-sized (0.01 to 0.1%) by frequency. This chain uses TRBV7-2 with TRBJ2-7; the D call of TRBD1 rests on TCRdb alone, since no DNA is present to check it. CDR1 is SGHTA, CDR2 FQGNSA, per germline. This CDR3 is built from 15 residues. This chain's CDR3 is CASSWGDRPSYEQYF.

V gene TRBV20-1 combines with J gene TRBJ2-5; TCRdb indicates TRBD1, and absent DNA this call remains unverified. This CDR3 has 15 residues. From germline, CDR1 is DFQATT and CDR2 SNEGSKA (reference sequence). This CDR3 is CSARDPAGVQETQYF.

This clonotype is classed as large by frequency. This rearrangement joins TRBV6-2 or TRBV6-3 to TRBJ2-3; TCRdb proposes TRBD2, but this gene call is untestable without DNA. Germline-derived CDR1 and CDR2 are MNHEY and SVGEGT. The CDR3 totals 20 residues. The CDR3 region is CASSYSPGGLAGVTTDTQYF.

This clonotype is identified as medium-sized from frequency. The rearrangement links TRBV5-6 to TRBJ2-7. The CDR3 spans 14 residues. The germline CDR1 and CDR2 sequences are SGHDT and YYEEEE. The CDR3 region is CASSFGGNAYEQYF.

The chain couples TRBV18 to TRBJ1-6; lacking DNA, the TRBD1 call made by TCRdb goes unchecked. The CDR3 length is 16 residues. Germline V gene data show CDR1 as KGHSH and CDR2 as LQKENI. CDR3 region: CASSPDRGTYNSPLHF.

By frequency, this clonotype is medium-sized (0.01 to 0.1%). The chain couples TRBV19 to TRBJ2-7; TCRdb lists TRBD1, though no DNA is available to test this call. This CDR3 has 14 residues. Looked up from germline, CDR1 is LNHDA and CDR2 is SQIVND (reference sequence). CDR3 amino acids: CASSPGTGSYEQYF.

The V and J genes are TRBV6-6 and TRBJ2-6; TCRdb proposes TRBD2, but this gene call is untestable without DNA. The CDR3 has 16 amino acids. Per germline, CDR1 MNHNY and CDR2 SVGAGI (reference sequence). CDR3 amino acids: CASSKGGGAGANVLTF.

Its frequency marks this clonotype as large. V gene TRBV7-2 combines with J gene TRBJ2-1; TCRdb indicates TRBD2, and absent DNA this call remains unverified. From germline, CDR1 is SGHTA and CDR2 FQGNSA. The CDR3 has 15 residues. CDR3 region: CASSLVSGGYNEQFF.

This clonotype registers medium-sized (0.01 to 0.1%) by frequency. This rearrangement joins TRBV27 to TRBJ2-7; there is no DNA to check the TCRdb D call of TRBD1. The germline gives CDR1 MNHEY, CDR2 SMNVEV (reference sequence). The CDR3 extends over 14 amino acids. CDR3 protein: CASSPRDRLIQQYF.

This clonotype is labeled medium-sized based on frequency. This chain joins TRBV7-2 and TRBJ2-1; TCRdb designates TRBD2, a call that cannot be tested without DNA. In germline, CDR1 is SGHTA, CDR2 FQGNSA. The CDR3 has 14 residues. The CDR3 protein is CASSWTSGEGEQFF.

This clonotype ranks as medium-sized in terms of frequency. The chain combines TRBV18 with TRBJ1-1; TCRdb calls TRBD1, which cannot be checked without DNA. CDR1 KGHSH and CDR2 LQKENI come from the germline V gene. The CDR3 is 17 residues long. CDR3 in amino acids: CASSQSRGQGSHTEAFF.

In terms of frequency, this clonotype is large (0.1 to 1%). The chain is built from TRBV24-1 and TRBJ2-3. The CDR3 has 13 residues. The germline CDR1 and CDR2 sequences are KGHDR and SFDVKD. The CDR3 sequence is CATSDSERDTQYF.

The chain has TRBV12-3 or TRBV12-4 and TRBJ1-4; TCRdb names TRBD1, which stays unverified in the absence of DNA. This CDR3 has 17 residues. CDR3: CASSLGTGGAFGENLFF.

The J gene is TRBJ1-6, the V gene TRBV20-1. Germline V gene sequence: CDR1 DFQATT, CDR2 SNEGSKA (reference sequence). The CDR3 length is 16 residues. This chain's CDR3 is CSARDRRSSYNSPLHF.

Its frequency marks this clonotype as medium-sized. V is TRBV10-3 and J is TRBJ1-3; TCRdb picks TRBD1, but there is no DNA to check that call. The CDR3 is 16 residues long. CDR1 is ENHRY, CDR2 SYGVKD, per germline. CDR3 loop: CATRSWDGEPGNTIYF.

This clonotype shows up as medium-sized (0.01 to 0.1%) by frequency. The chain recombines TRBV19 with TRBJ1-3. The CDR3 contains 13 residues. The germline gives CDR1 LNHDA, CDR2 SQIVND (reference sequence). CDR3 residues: CASSTTHRNTIYF.

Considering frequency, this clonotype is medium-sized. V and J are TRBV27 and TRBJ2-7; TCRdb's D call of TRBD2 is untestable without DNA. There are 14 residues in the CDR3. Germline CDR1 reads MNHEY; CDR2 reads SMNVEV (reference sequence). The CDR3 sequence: CASSWSAGHYEQYF.

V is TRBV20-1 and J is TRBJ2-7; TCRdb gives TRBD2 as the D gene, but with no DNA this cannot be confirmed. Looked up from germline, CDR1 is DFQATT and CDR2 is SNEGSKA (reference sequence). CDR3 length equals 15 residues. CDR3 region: CSAPKPASSTGEQYF.

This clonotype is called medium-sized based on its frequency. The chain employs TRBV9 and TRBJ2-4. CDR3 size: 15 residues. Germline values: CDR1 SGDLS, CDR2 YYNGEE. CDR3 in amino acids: CASSVGQEAKNIQYF. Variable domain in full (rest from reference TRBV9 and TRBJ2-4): DSGVTQTPKHLITATGQRVTLRCSPRSGDLSVYWYQQSLDQGLQFLIQYYNGEERAKGNILERFSAQQFPDLHSELNLSSLELGDSALYFCASSVGQEAKNIQYFGAGTRLSVL.

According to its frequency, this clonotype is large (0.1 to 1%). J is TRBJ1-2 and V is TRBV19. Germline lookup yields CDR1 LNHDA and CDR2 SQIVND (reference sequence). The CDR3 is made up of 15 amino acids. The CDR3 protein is CASSIGVSANYGYTF.

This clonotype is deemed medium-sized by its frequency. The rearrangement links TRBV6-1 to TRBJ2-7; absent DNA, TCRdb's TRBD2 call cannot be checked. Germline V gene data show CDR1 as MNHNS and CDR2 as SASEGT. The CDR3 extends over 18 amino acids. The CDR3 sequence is CASSGPLHRGGHSYEQYF.

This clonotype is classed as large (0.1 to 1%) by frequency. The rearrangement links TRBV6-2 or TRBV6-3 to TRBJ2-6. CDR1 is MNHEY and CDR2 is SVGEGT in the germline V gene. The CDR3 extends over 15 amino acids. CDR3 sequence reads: CASSLWGNGANVLTF.

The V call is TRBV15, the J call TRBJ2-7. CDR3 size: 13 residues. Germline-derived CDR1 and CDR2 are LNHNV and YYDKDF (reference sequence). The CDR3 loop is CATSRAGPYEQYF.

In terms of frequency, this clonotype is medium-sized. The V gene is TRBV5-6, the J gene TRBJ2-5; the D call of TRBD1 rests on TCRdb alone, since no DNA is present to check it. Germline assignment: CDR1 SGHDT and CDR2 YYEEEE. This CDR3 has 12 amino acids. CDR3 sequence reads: CASRGVGETQYF.